The 17 T cell receptor beta chains listed next were all sequenced from one sample in a study of cytomegalovirus exposure and HLA in healthy donors. Primers included in the PCR were 60 Vbeta and 13 Jbeta primers. Data came from immunoSEQ multiplex PCR; TCRdb stores just in-frame clones and leaves some out. The table has hundreds of thousands of clones, 70% to 90% seen once. Material: PBMCs. The receptors stem from a young woman in good health and CMV-seronegative.

This clone was recorded a few times. The genes are TRBV19 and TRBJ1-5; D is uncertain. This CDR3 is built from 9 residues. Germline V gene data show CDR1 as LNHDA and CDR2 as SQIVND (reference sequence). The CDR3 DNA is TGTATTCGGGGACAGCCCCAGCATTTT. Translated: CIRGQPQHF. Complete variable domain (other parts from reference TRBV19 and TRBJ1-5): DGGITQSPKYLFRKEGQNVTLSCEQNLNHDAMYWYRQDPGQGLRLIYYSQIVNDFQKGDIAEGYSVSREKKESFPLTVTSAQKNPTAFYLCIRGQPQHFGDGTRLSIL.

This clone was counted a few times. The V and J genes are TRBV10-3 and TRBJ1-5; TRBD1 aligns across 11 bases. V gave up 3 bases and J gave up 6 bases; unmatched junction bases: 4. CDR3 length equals 15 residues. CDR1 is ENHRY, CDR2 SYGVKD, per germline. The chain's CDR3 is CAISDLGQGVQPQHF. CDR3 nucleotide sequence: TGTGCCATCAGTGATCTGGGACAGGGGGTTCAGCCCCAGCATTTT.

This chain connects TRBV30 to TRBJ1-2; the D is unclear. The V end was cut by 2 bases, the J end by 4 bases, with 8 bases between. Germline lookup yields CDR1 GTSNPN and CDR2 SVGIG (reference sequence). This CDR3 contains 12 residues. This chain's CDR3 is CAWSLAGYGYTF. CDR3 DNA sequence: TGTGCCTGGAGTTTAGCGGGCTATGGCTACACCTTC.

The chain has TRBV5-8 and TRBJ1-2; 10 positions agree with TRBD1. J lost 4 bases, V lost 4 bases, and 7 bases had no gene match. From germline, CDR1 is SGHTS and CDR2 YDEGEE. This CDR3 spans 15 amino acids. CDR3 sequence reads: CASSGGQGIFYGYTF. CDR3 DNA sequence: TGTGCCAGCAGCGGGGGACAGGGGATTTTCTATGGCTACACCTTC.

This sequence joins TRBV6-5 and TRBJ2-3, with D possibly being TRBD2 (5 bases). With 2 bases removed from V and 6 bases from J, the gap between germline ends came to 6 bases. This CDR3 has 12 residues. The germline gives CDR1 MNHEY, CDR2 SVGAGI. Here the CDR3 reads CASSYRGDTQYF. CDR3 sequence (DNA): TGTGCCAGCAGTTACCGAGGGGATACGCAGTATTTT.

J is TRBJ1-1 and V is TRBV29-1; no firm D call. This CDR3 is 13 amino acids long. The germline V gene encodes CDR1 SQVTM and CDR2 ANQGSEA. Trimming took 2 bases from V and 11 from J, leaving 18 bases between them. CDR3 amino acids: CSVEFERVRGAFF. CDR3 in DNA: TGCAGCGTTGAATTCGAAAGGGTACGCGGGGCTTTCTTT.

The genes are TRBV2 and TRBJ1-1, with 7 bases that match TRBD1. Per germline, CDR1 SNHLY and CDR2 FYNNEI. The CDR3 sequence is 14 residues long. Trimming took 7 bases from V and 1 from J; bases not matched to a gene: 6. The CDR3, as DNA: TGTGCCAGCAAATCACAGGGGACGAACACTGAAGCTTTCTTT. Translating gives CASKSQGTNTEAFF.

The chain carries TRBV7-3 and TRBJ2-1; weak D call: TRBD2 (5 bases). V was trimmed by 3 bases and J by 10 bases, leaving 10 bases between them. This CDR3 comprises 12 residues. Germline V gene lookup returns CDR1 SGHTA and CDR2 FQGTGA. CDR3 sequence reads: CASSFAGGEQFF. The CDR3 region has the DNA TGTGCCAGCAGCTTCGCGGGTGGCGAGCAGTTCTTC.

J is TRBJ1-1 and V is TRBV5-1; the match to TRBD1 covers 9 bases. Germline V lookup: CDR1 SGHRS, CDR2 YFSETQ. The length of the CDR3 is 15 residues. Trimming at V came to 4 bases and at J to 4 bases, leaving 8 bases not matched to a gene. The CDR3 DNA sequence: TGCGCCAGCAGCCAAAACAGGGGGCAGGGCACTGAAGCTTTCTTT. Protein sequence: CASSQNRGQGTEAFF.

The V call is TRBV18, the J call TRBJ2-3, with D perhaps matching TRBD2 (5 bases). The V end lost 2 bases, the J end lost 5 bases, and 11 bases lay between the germline ends. CDR3 length: 14 residues. Germline loops: CDR1 KGHSH, CDR2 LQKENI. CDR3 region: CASSPDSAVDTQYF. The CDR3 DNA reads TGTGCCAGCTCACCAGACTCAGCGGTAGATACGCAGTATTTT.

The J gene is TRBJ1-1, the V gene TRBV2; 7 bases match TRBD1. V shed 11 bases and J 1 base; nucleotides not matched to a gene: 7. Per the germline V gene, CDR1 is SNHLY and CDR2 is FYNNEI. CDR3 size: 13 residues. CDR3 region: CAPQEGANTEAFF. The CDR3 DNA reads TGTGCCCCCCAGGAGGGGGCGAACACTGAAGCTTTCTTT.

With regard to this clone: The same CDR3 arises from other DNA sequences in this sample as well. CDR3 loop: CSVDLGQGAGEQFF. CDR3 nucleotides: TGCAGCGTTGATCTAGGACAGGGGGCGGGTGAGCAGTTCTTC. This chain uses TRBV29-1 with TRBJ2-1; 11 nucleotides align to TRBD1. The CDR3 has 14 amino acids. Unmatched junction bases numbered 7, after V lost 3 bases and J lost 9 bases. CDR1 is SQVTM and CDR2 is ANQGSEA in the germline V gene.

The gene calls are TRBV4-1 and TRBJ2-7; TRBD2 might be the D (6 bases). This CDR3 region has 13 residues. Looked up from germline, CDR1 is MGHRA and CDR2 is YSYEKL. The V end was cut by 4 bases, the J end by 4 bases, with 11 bases between. The CDR3 is CASSPAGRYEQYF. DNA for the CDR3: TGCGCCAGCAGCCCCGCGGGGAGGTACGAGCAGTACTTC.

This clone has a single count. The junction departs from germline at one end; a sequencing error may be responsible. J is TRBJ1-2 and V is TRBV7-8; TRBD1 agrees at 11 bases. The V gene's germline CDR1 is SGHVS and CDR2 FQNEAQ. This CDR3 spans 12 amino acids. The CDR3 protein is CASSLRTGGFTF. The CDR3 bases are TGTGCCAGCAGCCTGAGGACAGGGGGCTTCACCTTC.

This chain connects TRBV10-2 to TRBJ1-3; no clear D gene. Trimming took 6 bases from V and 0 from J, leaving 15 bases between them. The CDR3 spans 16 residues. The germline V gene has CDR1 WSHSY and CDR2 SAAADI. This chain's CDR3 is CASSLVGKDSGNTIYF. The CDR3 coding sequence is TGCGCCAGCAGCCTAGTCGGAAAGGACTCTGGAAACACCATATATTTT.

This chain joins TRBV11-2 and TRBJ2-2; D perhaps matches TRBD1 (5 bases). Germline lookup yields CDR1 SGHAT and CDR2 FQNNGV. This CDR3 comprises 17 residues. The V gene lost 5 bases and the J gene lost 0 bases, with 16 bases spanning the gap. CDR3 sequence reads: CASSLPGRGPNTGELFF. DNA for the CDR3: TGTGCCAGCAGCCTCCCGGGTAGGGGCCCGAACACCGGGGAGCTGTTTTTT. The full variable domain, rest sourced from reference TRBV11-2 and TRBJ2-2, is EAGVAQSPRYKIIEKRQSVAFWCNPISGHATLYWYQQILGQGPKLLIQFQNNGVVDDSQLPKDRFSAERLKGVDSTLKIQPAKLEDSAVYLCASSLPGRGPNTGELFFGEGSRLTVL.

The chain uses TRBV5-1 and TRBJ2-7, with D maybe TRBD2 (5 bases). CDR3 length: 14 amino acids. Looked up from germline, CDR1 is SGHRS and CDR2 is YFSETQ. V lost 4 bases, J lost 6 bases, and 17 bases lay in between. The CDR3 coding sequence is TGCGCCAGCAGCCCCCAGTTCGGGGAAGGCGAGCAGTACTTC. It specifies CASSPQFGEGEQYF.